One TCR beta chain is described in this entry. Germline assignment: CDR1 SGHTA and CDR2 FQGNSA. V lost 7 bases and J lost 0, with 10 bases in between. This CDR3 spans 13 amino acids. This sample stems from a study of blood T cell repertoires in COVID-19. Study background: The origin of the acute and convalescent COVID-19 samples was the United States, Italy and Spain. Sources were T cells, B-cell-depleted T cells, or PBMCs; the material itself was cDNA or gDNA.

The method was immunoSEQ multiplex PCR; TCRdb's version includes in-frame clones alone and lacks a portion of them. The sample records some 140,000 clones, roughly 78% being singletons. Material for sequencing was peripheral blood. V and J are TRBV7-2 and TRBJ2-7; D ambiguous. The source is a man older than 75 with acute or convalescent COVID-19. In DNA, the CDR3 is TGTGCCAGCACCATGCCTAGCTCCTACGAGCAGTACTTC. Its protein product is CASTMPSSYEQYF.